These 4 T cell receptor beta chains share one sample of origin, sequenced in a study of hypomethylating agent response in myelodysplastic syndrome. Sequenced by immunoSEQ multiplex PCR; TCRdb stores in-frame clones only, minus some. Counted here are thousands of clones, around four fifths occurring once; the ten biggest clones make up roughly 11%. The material was bone marrow, obtained before or after starting hypomethylating agent treatment for myelodysplastic syndrome (not recorded which). These receptors were collected from a human donor with myelodysplastic syndrome.

The gene calls are TRBV7-9 and TRBJ2-3; TRBD2 agrees at 8 bases. Germline trimming cut 0 bases from V and 3 bases from J; bases unmatched to any gene: 8. The germline gives CDR1 SEHNR, CDR2 FQNEAQ (reference sequence). The CDR3 is 17 residues long. The CDR3 region has the DNA TGTGCCAGCAGCTTAGCGAGGGATAGCGGGACAACAGATACGCAGTATTTT. This sequence encodes CASSLARDSGTTDTQYF.

This chain connects TRBV7-2 to TRBJ1-1, with a tentative D call TRBD1 (6 bases). Germline V gene lookup returns CDR1 SGHTA and CDR2 FQGNSA. V was cut by 2 bases and J by 8 bases, with 9 bases left in between. The CDR3 totals 12 residues. The CDR3 DNA is TGTGCCAGCAGCTTATCCGGACAGGAAGCTTTCTTT. Translation gives CASSLSGQEAFF.

This sequence joins TRBV5-4 and TRBJ2-6; tentative D call: TRBD2 (5 bases). The CDR3 length is 15 residues. The germline V gene encodes CDR1 SGHNT and CDR2 YYREEE (reference sequence). Trimming removed 3 bases at V and 3 bases at J, with 10 bases between. CDR3: CASSSGKGGANVLTF. The CDR3 nucleotides read TGTGCCAGCAGCTCCGGGAAGGGTGGGGCCAACGTCCTGACTTTC.

The chain carries TRBV7-2 and TRBJ1-1; 7 nucleotides align to TRBD1. After removal of 4 bases from V and 1 base from J, the junction contained 6 bases not matched to a gene. CDR3 size: 15 residues. CDR1 is SGHTA and CDR2 is FQGNSA in the germline V gene. Here the CDR3 DNA reads TGTGCCAGCAGCTCAGCGGGACAGAAGAACACTGAAGCTTTCTTT. This gives the protein CASSSAGQKNTEAFF.